This TCR beta chain emerged from a study of blood T cells in healthy people across ages (dated by TCRdb to 2015 to 2017). With respect to the entire study: In model experiments, template switching captured about one uniquely barcoded TCR beta cDNA molecule for every two T cells. Donors were grouped into four age groups: young (average roughly 17 years), middle-aged (roughly 40), aged (around 60) and long-lived (just over 80). The study measured age-related changes in TCR beta repertoire diversity using deep sequencing normalized with unique cDNA molecular identifiers. Using the same blood draw, the study looked at two additional independent replicas of 1 million unique cDNA reads for two donors, one aged 18 to 29 and the other aged 80 or older.

Preparation of the library involved 5' RACE. Sequencing was performed on an Illumina HiSeq 2500. The second PCR ran for about 7 to 11 cycles and used a J-beta primer mix along with a sample-barcoded 5' primer. A unique molecular identifier was introduced onto each TCR beta cDNA molecule by a template-switch 5' adaptor carrying 12 random nucleotides. At least 3 million CDR3-containing paired-end reads were obtained from each sample. The Mint cDNA synthesis kit, primed by a TRBC-specific oligonucleotide, was used to synthesize first-strand cDNA from all RNA. Following uracil-DNA glycosylase treatment, all cDNA underwent a first 18-cycle PCR with the universal primers M1SS and BC2_uni_R. The authors' pipeline ran thus. Normalization of each sample was performed by random selection of 1 million high-quality reads, each carrying a distinct molecular identifier. Reads sharing molecular identifiers were discarded rather than binned into consensus sequences. MiTCR, with a Q25 quality threshold and the strictest error-elimination algorithm, was used for CDR3 identification, clonotype clustering and error correction. Lower-bound total TCR beta diversity was estimated with a nonparametric unseen species model using Euler transformation. The public reads were reanalyzed by TCRdb: fastp trimming at Q25, MiXCR alignment, in-frame beta chains only. Merged by CDR3 protein, the rows form single entries marked with the most common genes and DNA. For this entry, the V and J calls and clone size follow TCRdb and not the study's own pipeline. The sample table contains around 700,000 distinct CDR3 sequences; only one count was recorded for more than 20% of them. The ten largest clonotypes hold more than 8% of the sample.

In regard to this clonotype: Its specific antigen is unknown. One base away there is no much larger clone; base qualities are not given.

CDR1 and CDR2, per the germline V gene, are SQVTM and ANQGSEA. The junction carries 12 bases between V and J, which are trimmed by 4 bases and 3 bases respectively. Spanning cysteine to phenylalanine, the CDR3 consists of 13 amino acids. This entry keeps only the CDR3 DNA: 39 bases, framed from base 1. Systemically healthy Caucasian individuals from Russia, about 38 in total and aged roughly 6 to 90 years, were included as donors. Roughly 11 milliliters of peripheral blood were drawn from each donor into EDTA-treated Vacutainer tubes. Ficoll-Paque density-gradient centrifugation was used to isolate PBMCs, with at least 7 million obtained per sample. Trizol reagent was used to extract total RNA from PBMCs, with at least 5 micrograms per sample. For every donor, flow cytometry on a PBMC aliquot measured the percentage of naive CD45RAhigh/CD27high T cells. Overall study results and their limits: Because donor CMV infection status was unknown, age-related changes in expanded clonotypes were potentially confounded. There was a strong correlation between observed TCR beta diversity and the percentage of naive T cells measured by flow cytometry. Estimates of total diversity based on one million sequenced T cells were considered lower bounds and underestimates. The long-lived group showed more naive CD4+ T cells, fewer expanded clones and increased TCR diversity than the aged group, suggesting age selection. Bulk unsorted PBMC profiling prevented conclusive comparison of naive and antigen-experienced compartments. As age increased, observed TCR beta diversity per million T cells dropped in a roughly linear way, and a significant reduction was already evident by age 40.

In addition, the sample was reused for a study of T cells of mothers and their children. The other study reports the following: The donors were nine systemically healthy Caucasian individuals, made up of three mothers and their six children. cDNA synthesis used all of the extracted RNA, with around 1.6 ug of RNA in each 15 ul reaction. In the second PCR, sample barcodes and 2-4 random nucleotides were introduced via the M1S primer. More than 8 million TCR beta CDR3 reads were obtained from each mother, and some 3.2 million reads were obtained from each child. In both related and unrelated pairs, thymic selection shapes the output of TCR recombination in a similar way, with inherited differences having only a minor effect. Normalized repertoire overlap in related mother-child pairs was always slightly higher than in unrelated mother-child pairs, but the difference was never significant. No persistent microchimeric T cell clones were found, with a detection sensitivity of approximately 94 clones per million clonotypes. To look for features that set related mother-child pairs apart from unrelated individuals, the researchers ran deep NGS to compare the TCR beta repertoires of mothers and children. Mothers averaged around 40 +/- 4 years of age and children averaged about 10 +/- 4 years. After adapter ligation with NEBNext reagents, the libraries were sequenced on Illumina HiSeq 2000 with 100+100 nt paired-end reads. To prevent cross-contamination, the mother and child libraries were prepared a month apart and were sequenced in separate runs. For each donor, somewhere between roughly 450,000 and 2,100,000 distinct TCR beta clonotypes were identified. Naive TCR beta clonotypes were estimated from low-frequency clonotypes matched to each donor's FACS-determined naive share, without sorting.

The V and J segments used are TRBV29-1 and TRBJ1-2; the D gene cannot be resolved reliably. The sequenced sample was blood. The sequence derives from a boy between 10 and 17 years old in good health. CDR3 region: CSVGSSVYYGYTF. Here is the DNA: TGCAGCGTTGGTTCGTCGGTCTACTATGGCTACACCTTC.